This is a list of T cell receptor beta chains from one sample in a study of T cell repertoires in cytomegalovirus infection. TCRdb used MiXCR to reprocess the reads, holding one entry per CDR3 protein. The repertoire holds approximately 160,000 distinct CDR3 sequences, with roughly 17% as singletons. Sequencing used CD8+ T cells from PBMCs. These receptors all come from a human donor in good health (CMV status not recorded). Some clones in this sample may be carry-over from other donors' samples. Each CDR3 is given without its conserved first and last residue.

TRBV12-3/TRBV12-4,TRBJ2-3,ATTQGTGGPFSTDTQY
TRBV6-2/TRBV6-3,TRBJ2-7,ASSLGQAGEQY
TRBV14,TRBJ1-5,ASSLSLSNQPQH
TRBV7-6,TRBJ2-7,ASSPGGTGLYEQY
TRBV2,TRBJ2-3,ASSSVASGRLVDTQY
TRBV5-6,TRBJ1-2,ASRGLDIYGYT
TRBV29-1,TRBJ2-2,SVEVQGSDTGELF
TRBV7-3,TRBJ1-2,ASSLGTGDLGYT
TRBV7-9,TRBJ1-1,ASSLDRSDTEAF
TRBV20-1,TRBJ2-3,SASGQGDWDTQY
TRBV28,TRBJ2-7,ASSLRPRPPEQY
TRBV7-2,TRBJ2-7,ASSSTPDRRTYEQY
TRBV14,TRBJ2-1,ASSRRSGSYNEQF
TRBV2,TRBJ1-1,ASSEYPSNTEAF
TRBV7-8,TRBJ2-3,ASSLLDREGTDTQY
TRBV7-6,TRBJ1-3,ASSLGQGSGNTIY
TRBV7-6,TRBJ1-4,ASSPYLGTNEKLF
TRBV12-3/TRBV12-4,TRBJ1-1,ASNLGGNTEAF
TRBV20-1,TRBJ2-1,SATSIQGTSGSPPDEQF
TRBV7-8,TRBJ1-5,ASSLTGLMGQPQH
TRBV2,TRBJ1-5,ASSEGGGYSNQPQH
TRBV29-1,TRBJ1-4,SAEGGATNEKLF
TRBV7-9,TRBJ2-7,ASSLIRGTPRDRGYEQY
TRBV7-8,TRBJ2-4,ASSARQGLGPKNIQY
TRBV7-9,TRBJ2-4,ASSSDRSVIAKNIQY
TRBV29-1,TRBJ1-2,SVEDRTGAPYGYT